The clone carrying this TCR beta chain was picked up one time. This CDR3 region has 16 residues. Germline CDR1 and CDR2: LGHNA and YSLEER. The junction had 7 bases not matched to a gene; V was cut back by 3 bases and J by 10 bases. The authors' processing: How many nucleated cells were present was estimated from reference gene primer amplification. Assay used: immunoSEQ multiplex PCR; TCRdb lists only in-frame clones, some missing. V and J calls and clone size come straight from that table; D and trimming were deduced from the DNA. The repertoire holds roughly 60,000 clones, with approximately 85% as singletons. The record originates from a study of blood T cell repertoires in COVID-19. Turning to the study itself: PBMCs, B-cell-depleted T cells, or T cells provided the cDNA or gDNA that made up the material.

The receptor was isolated from a human donor in a cohort sampled during active COVID-19. The chain joins TRBV4-3 to TRBJ2-2, with 14 bases aligning to TRBD2. Sequencing was performed on peripheral blood. The CDR3 DNA reads TGCGCCAGCAGCCATCCCGGGACTAGCGGGGGCCCGGAGCTGTTTTTT. It is translated as CASSHPGTSGGPELFF.